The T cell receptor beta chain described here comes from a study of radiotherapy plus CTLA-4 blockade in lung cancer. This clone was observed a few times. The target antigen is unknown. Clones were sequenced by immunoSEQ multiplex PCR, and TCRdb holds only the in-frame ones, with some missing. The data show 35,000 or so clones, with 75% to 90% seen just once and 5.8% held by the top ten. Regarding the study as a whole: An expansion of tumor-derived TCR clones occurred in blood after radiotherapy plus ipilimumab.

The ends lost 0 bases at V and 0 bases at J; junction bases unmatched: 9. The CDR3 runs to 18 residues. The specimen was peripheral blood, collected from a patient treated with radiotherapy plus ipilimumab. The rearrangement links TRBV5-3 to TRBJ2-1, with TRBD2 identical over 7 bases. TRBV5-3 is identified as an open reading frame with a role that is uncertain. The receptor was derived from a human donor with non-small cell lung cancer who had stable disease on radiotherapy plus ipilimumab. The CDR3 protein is CARSLVIAGGSSYNEQFF. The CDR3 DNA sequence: TGTGCCAGAAGCTTGGTGATCGCGGGCGGGAGCTCCTACAATGAGCAGTTCTTC.